One and the same sample provided the 30 T cell receptor beta chains below, sequenced in a study of T cell responses to AZD1222 COVID-19 vaccine. Assay used: immunoSEQ multiplex PCR; TCRdb lists only in-frame clones, some missing. Altogether tens of thousands of clones are present, 70% to 90% being singletons, with the ten largest covering about a fifth. The specimen comprised peripheral blood, sampled on day 0 of AZD1222 vaccination. Receptors were obtained from an adult in good health.

The genes are TRBV3-1 (or the pseudogene TRBV3-2) and TRBJ1-3; unclear D gene. The germline V gene encodes CDR1 LGHDT and CDR2 YNNKEL (reference sequence). The CDR3 loop spans 16 amino acids. The V gene lost 3 bases and the J gene lost 0 bases, with 12 bases spanning the gap. The CDR3 spells CASSQASRGSGNTIYF. In DNA form, the CDR3 reads TGTGCCAGCAGCCAGGCCTCCCGGGGCTCTGGAAACACCATATATTTT.

J is TRBJ1-1 and V is TRBV27, with a tentative D call TRBD1 (5 bases). Germline assignment: CDR1 MNHEY and CDR2 SMNVEV (reference sequence). The CDR3 covers 15 residues. V lost 4 bases and J lost 4, with 16 bases in between. CDR3 protein: CASSSGLGGATEAFF. The CDR3 bases are TGTGCCAGCAGTTCCGGGCTGGGGGGTGCCACTGAAGCTTTCTTT.

This clone was observed a few times. This chain links TRBV9 with TRBJ2-1, with 9 positions matching TRBD2. Trimming at V came to 0 bases and at J to 8 bases, leaving 6 bases not matched to a gene. Germline V CDR1 and CDR2: SGDLS, YYNGEE. The CDR3 loop spans 15 amino acids. CDR3 DNA: TGTGCCAGCAGCGTAGCGGGACTAGCTAACGATGAGCAGTTCTTC. This codes for CASSVAGLANDEQFF.

The chain combines TRBV4-3 with TRBJ1-1; D perhaps matches TRBD1 (6 bases). The V end lost 4 bases, the J end lost 3 bases, and 12 bases lay between the germline ends. The length of the CDR3 is 14 residues. Germline loops: CDR1 LGHNA, CDR2 YSLEER. Here the CDR3 DNA reads TGCGCCAGCAGCCCAAAAGGGGGTTACACTGAAGCTTTCTTT. Protein product: CASSPKGGYTEAFF.

V usage is TRBV5-1 and J usage is TRBJ2-2; the match to TRBD2 covers 11 bases. V dropped 3 bases and J dropped 1; count of bases not matched to a gene: 2. Per germline, CDR1 SGHRS and CDR2 YFSETQ. The CDR3 has 16 residues. The DNA of the CDR3 is TGCGCCAGCAGCTCGGGGACTAGCGGGAACACCGGGGAGCTGTTTTTT. It is translated as CASSSGTSGNTGELFF.

The chain links TRBV7-3 to TRBJ2-2, with D possibly TRBD1 on 5 matching bases. Per germline, CDR1 SGHTA and CDR2 FQGTGA. V dropped 4 bases and J dropped 1 base, with 7 bases sitting between them. The CDR3 has 14 amino acids. CDR3 nucleotide sequence: TGTGCCAGCAGCTACAGGTTGAACACCGGGGAGCTGTTTTTT. Translation gives CASSYRLNTGELFF.

V usage is TRBV4-3 and J usage is TRBJ2-7; TRBD2 aligns across 13 bases. The CDR3 covers 15 residues. CDR1 and CDR2 (germline): LGHNA, YSLEER. V shed 4 bases, J shed 6 bases, and the junction held 6 bases outside the gene matches. DNA of the CDR3: TGCGCCAGCAGCCTAGGACTAGCGGGGGCGTTCGAGCAGTACTTC. Translating gives CASSLGLAGAFEQYF.

The chain joins TRBV19 to TRBJ1-1; D call uncertain. V lost 5 bases and J 3 bases, leaving 7 bases between the germline ends. In germline, CDR1 is LNHDA, CDR2 SQIVND (reference sequence). The CDR3 contains 12 residues. The chain's CDR3 is CASSSGYTEAFF. In DNA form, the CDR3 reads TGTGCCAGTAGTTCGGGGTACACTGAAGCTTTCTTT.

The chain employs TRBV28 and TRBJ1-4; no reliable D call. V was clipped by 4 bases and J by 8 bases, with 8 bases between them. CDR1 is MDHEN, CDR2 SYDVKM, per germline. This CDR3 is 12 amino acids long. The CDR3 coding sequence is TGTGCCAGCAGTTGGAGCCGAGAAAAACTGTTTTTT. It codes for CASSWSREKLFF. The whole variable domain, filled in from reference TRBV28 and TRBJ1-4, reads DVKVTQSSRYLVKRTGEKVFLECVQDMDHENMFWYRQDPGLGLRLIYFSYDVKMKEKGDIPEGYSVSREKKERFSLILESASTNQTSMYLCASSWSREKLFFGSGTQLSVL.

The J gene is TRBJ2-7, the V gene TRBV7-8; D may be TRBD2 (7 bases). CDR1 SGHVS and CDR2 FQNEAQ come from the germline V gene. Trimming cost V 6 bases and J 2 bases, with 14 bases left between them. The CDR3 extends over 14 amino acids. The chain's CDR3 is CASRNAGAPYEQYF. DNA for the CDR3: TGTGCCAGCAGAAATGCGGGGGCCCCCTACGAGCAGTACTTC.

This chain joins TRBV28 and TRBJ2-5, with TRBD1 matching over 7 bases. This CDR3 region has 15 residues. Unmatched junction bases numbered 11, after V lost 5 bases and J lost 5 bases. Germline V gives CDR1 MDHEN, CDR2 SYDVKM. CDR3 sequence: CASSSMDRSLETQYF. DNA of the CDR3: TGTGCCAGCAGTAGTATGGACAGGTCGTTGGAGACCCAGTACTTC.

V is TRBV11-2 and J is TRBJ1-5; D remains ambiguous. Germline assignment: CDR1 SGHAT and CDR2 FQNNGV. V dropped 0 bases and J dropped 8 bases, with 8 bases sitting between them. This CDR3 has 13 amino acids. CDR3 DNA: TGTGCCAGCAGCTTAGACCATTCGGAGCCCCAGCATTTT. This codes for CASSLDHSEPQHF.

This chain uses TRBV5-6 with TRBJ1-1; D is unclear. The V end lost 5 bases, the J end lost 7 bases, and 15 bases lay between the germline ends. CDR1 SGHDT and CDR2 YYEEEE come from the germline V gene. The CDR3 contains 13 residues. Here the CDR3 DNA reads TGTGCCAGCAGGCACCTTGAAACCGATGAAGCTTTCTTT. Amino acids: CASRHLETDEAFF.

V usage is TRBV7-2 and J usage is TRBJ1-2, with TRBD1 as a possible D gene (6 bases). The CDR3 has 17 residues. V lost 2 bases and J lost 1, with 17 bases in between. Germline V gene lookup returns CDR1 SGHTA and CDR2 FQGNSA. The CDR3 sequence: CASSLSGARIDNYGYTF. The CDR3 DNA reads TGTGCCAGCAGCTTATCGGGGGCGCGTATAGATAACTATGGCTACACCTTC.

This rearrangement joins TRBV6-5 to TRBJ2-3, with D perhaps matching TRBD1 or TRBD2 (5 bases each). The V end was cut by 10 bases, the J end by 2 bases, with 16 bases between. This CDR3 region has 14 residues. Germline loops: CDR1 MNHEY, CDR2 SVGAGI. The CDR3 sequence: CATQPGTSTDTQYF. CDR3 nucleotide sequence: TGTGCCACCCAACCAGGGACCTCCACAGATACGCAGTATTTT.

This rearrangement joins TRBV27 to TRBJ2-7, with D uncertain. This CDR3 is 14 amino acids long. Looked up from germline, CDR1 is MNHEY and CDR2 is SMNVEV (reference sequence). V was clipped by 4 bases and J by 0 bases, with 10 bases between them. In DNA, the CDR3 is TGTGCCAGCAGTTATCGAGAGAGCTCCTACGAGCAGTACTTC. This gives the protein CASSYRESSYEQYF.

The rearrangement joins TRBV29-1 to TRBJ1-5, with D unresolved. V was pared by 4 bases and J by 3 bases, with 10 bases between. This CDR3 is 13 amino acids long. The germline V gene has CDR1 SQVTM and CDR2 ANQGSEA. The CDR3 nucleotides read TGCAGCGTTGCAGAACAGAACAATCAGCCCCAGCATTTT. This sequence encodes CSVAEQNNQPQHF. The whole variable domain, filled in from reference TRBV29-1 and TRBJ1-5, reads SAVISQKPSRDICQRGTSLTIQCQVDSQVTMMFWYRQQPGQSLTLIATANQGSEATYESGFVIDKFPISRPNLTFSTLTVSNMSPEDSSIYLCSVAEQNNQPQHFGDGTRLSIL.

The CDR3 here is CASGLDRTIYEQYF. The DNA of the CDR3 is TGTGCCAGCGGCCTGGACAGAACTATTTACGAGCAGTACTTC. The chain couples TRBV6-5 to TRBJ2-7; TRBD1 might be the D (6 bases). Trimming cost V 8 bases and J 4 bases, with 18 bases left between them. In germline, CDR1 is MNHEY, CDR2 SVGAGI. The CDR3 extends over 14 amino acids.

The chain has TRBV5-1 and TRBJ2-7; D is tentatively TRBD1 or TRBD2 (5 bases each). The CDR3 totals 20 residues. Trimming shortened V by 2 bases and J by 0 bases, and 27 bases separated the two germline ends. Germline V gives CDR1 SGHRS, CDR2 YFSETQ. The DNA for the CDR3 is TGCGCCAGCAGCTTATATCAGGGACGGCCACGTCCCAAGGGCTCCTACGAGCAGTACTTC. It is translated as CASSLYQGRPRPKGSYEQYF. The entire variable domain, with the rest obtained from reference TRBV5-1 and TRBJ2-7, is as follows: KAGVTQTPRYLIKTRGQQVTLSCSPISGHRSVSWYQQTPGQGLQFLFEYFSETQRNKGNFPGRFSGRQFSNSRSEMNVSTLELGDSALYLCASSLYQGRPRPKGSYEQYFGPGTRLTVT.

The chain is built from TRBV5-1 and TRBJ1-1, with D unresolved. CDR3 length: 13 residues. From germline, CDR1 is SGHRS and CDR2 YFSETQ. Trimming removed 5 bases from V and 2 bases from J, with 10 bases in between. CDR3 residues: CASRLRVNTEAFF. CDR3 DNA: TGCGCCAGCAGATTACGGGTAAACACTGAAGCTTTCTTT.

A word on this clone: Germline is not matched at one junction end, which may reflect a read error. The V gene is TRBV5-4, the J gene TRBJ2-7, with 14 bases matching TRBD2. The CDR3 runs 13 residues. From germline, CDR1 is SGHNT and CDR2 YYREEE (reference sequence). The CDR3 sequence is CASSLSGLAGVVF. Here the CDR3 DNA reads TGTGCCAGCAGCTTATCGGGACTAGCGGGAGTTGTCTTC.

In this sample, this clone turned up a few times. This chain's CDR3 is CASSFRRSSYNEQFF. Here the CDR3 DNA reads TGTGCCAGCAGCTTTCGACGGAGCTCCTACAATGAGCAGTTCTTC. The chain is built from TRBV7-3 and TRBJ2-1; D is uncertain. Germline-derived CDR1 and CDR2 are SGHTA and FQGTGA. V dropped 3 bases and J dropped 0 bases, with 9 bases sitting between them. The CDR3 consists of 15 residues.

This clone was observed a handful of times. The CDR3 loop is CASSQAGDYSNQPQHF. In DNA, the CDR3 is TGCGCCAGCAGCCAAGCTGGGGATTATAGCAATCAGCCCCAGCATTTT. This chain joins TRBV4-3 and TRBJ1-5; D unresolved. The germline gives CDR1 LGHNA, CDR2 YSLEER. The V gene lost 1 base and the J gene lost 0 bases, with 10 bases spanning the gap. The CDR3 consists of 16 residues.

The gene calls are TRBV5-5 and TRBJ2-2; 7 nucleotides match TRBD1. Unmatched junction bases numbered 20, after V lost 6 bases and J lost 6 bases. Per germline, CDR1 SGHKS and CDR2 YYEKEE (reference sequence). The CDR3 is 18 residues long. CDR3 region: CASTPVGTASVSPGELFF. CDR3 bases: TGTGCCAGCACCCCGGTGGGGACAGCCTCAGTTTCACCCGGGGAGCTGTTTTTT. Full variable domain (rest looked up from reference TRBV5-5 and TRBJ2-2): DAGVTQSPTHLIKTRGQQVTLRCSPISGHKSVSWYQQVLGQGPQFIFQYYEKEERGRGNFPDRFSARQFPNYSSELNVNALLLGDSALYLCASTPVGTASVSPGELFFGEGSRLTVL.

The rearrangement uses TRBV27 and TRBJ2-4, with a weak D call TRBD1 (5 bases). This CDR3 is 14 amino acids long. Trimming removed 2 bases at V and 6 bases at J, with 11 bases between. The germline V gene has CDR1 MNHEY and CDR2 SMNVEV (reference sequence). This chain's CDR3 is CASSLLPQGNIQYF. As DNA, the CDR3 is TGTGCCAGCAGTTTACTCCCCCAGGGAAACATTCAGTACTTC.

The rearrangement links TRBV10-3 to TRBJ2-1; D remains ambiguous. This CDR3 spans 13 amino acids. The V end was cut by 2 bases, the J end by 7 bases, with 9 bases between. Germline V lookup: CDR1 ENHRY, CDR2 SYGVKD. The CDR3 DNA follows: TGTGCCATCAGTGAGGGCTGGGTGAATGAGCAGTTCTTC. It is translated as CAISEGWVNEQFF.

The chain couples TRBV18 to TRBJ2-3; 7 positions agree with TRBD2. Trimming took 6 bases from V and 4 from J; bases not matched to a gene: 10. The CDR3 runs to 15 residues. The germline V gene encodes CDR1 KGHSH and CDR2 LQKENI. CDR3 in amino acids: CASSRRGGSADTQYF. CDR3 in DNA: TGTGCCAGCTCCCGGAGGGGCGGGAGCGCAGATACGCAGTATTTT.

The chain has TRBV9 and TRBJ1-2; TRBD1 matches 7 bases. CDR3 size: 12 residues. The germline CDR1 and CDR2 sequences are SGDLS and YYNGEE. Trimming cost V 2 bases and J 8 bases; bases outside gene matches: 3. CDR3 bases: TGTGCCAGCAGCGTTAACAGGGGCGGCTACACCTTC. This translates into CASSVNRGGYTF.

The J gene is TRBJ2-3, the V gene TRBV7-2, with D uncertain. This CDR3 has 15 amino acids. V lost 2 bases and J lost 1, with 10 bases in between. CDR1 and CDR2 (germline): SGHTA, FQGNSA. In DNA, the CDR3 is TGTGCCAGCAGCTTAAGGTTCTGGGGCACAGATACGCAGTATTTT. Protein: CASSLRFWGTDTQYF.

The CDR3 protein is CASSQWTEADTQYF. Here the CDR3 DNA reads TGTGCCAGCAGCCAGTGGACCGAGGCAGATACGCAGTATTTT. This chain connects TRBV3-1 (or the pseudogene TRBV3-2) to TRBJ2-3; D unresolved. The V gene's germline CDR1 is LGHDT and CDR2 YNNKEL (reference sequence). The CDR3 is 14 residues long. The V and J ends lost 3 bases and 4 bases respectively, with 11 bases between them.